These T cell receptor beta chains were read from a single sample in a study of T cell repertoires in aging, cancer and after chemotherapy. A single record per CDR3 protein comes from TCRdb applying MiXCR to the multiplex PCR reads. The data contain 2,000 to 3,000 distinct CDR3 sequences, nearly 60% of them singletons. The specimen sequenced was blood. All receptors come from a human donor with a solid tumor. The CDR3 runs from the conserved cysteine through the conserved F or W. Fields, in order: CDR3 DNA, CDR3 protein, clone size, J gene, V gene, D gene. D genes are given only for firm matches. The size field is filled for only some rows; it gives once, few, many or a size class.

TGCAGTACCTATCTAGCGGGAGCGAACGAGCAGTACTTC | CSTYLAGANEQYF | NA | TRBJ2-7 | TRBV20-1 | TRBD2
TGTGCCAGCAGCCCAGGGACAGGGTATGGCACAGATACGCAGTATTTT | CASSPGTGYGTDTQYF | few | TRBJ2-3 | TRBV7-2 | TRBD1
TGTGCCAGCAGCTTCGGGACTAACACCGGGGAGCTGTTTTTT | CASSFGTNTGELFF | NA | TRBJ2-2 | TRBV7-9 | NA
TGTGCCAGCAGCGAAAGTAGCGGGCTTAGCACAGATACGCAGTATTTT | CASSESSGLSTDTQYF | NA | TRBJ2-3 | TRBV25-1 | TRBD2
TGTGCCAGTAGTCTCCTGCTCGGCGGGGAGCTGTTTTTT | CASSLLLGGELFF | NA | TRBJ2-2 | TRBV19 | NA
TGCAGTGTAAGGGAGTTCGGAGAGACCCAGTACTTC | CSVREFGETQYF | NA | TRBJ2-5 | TRBV20-1 | NA
TGTGCCAGCAGTTCATCGACAGCCTCGGGGTACACTGAAGCTTTCTTT | CASSSSTASGYTEAFF | NA | TRBJ1-1 | TRBV28 | NA
TGTGCCAGCAGCAAGACTAGCGGGACATACAATGAGCAGTTCTTC | CASSKTSGTYNEQFF | NA | TRBJ2-1 | TRBV7-9 | TRBD2
TGTGCCAGTAGTAGGTCCGGACAGGGCGGCACAGATACGCAGTATTTT | CASSRSGQGGTDTQYF | NA | TRBJ2-3 | TRBV19 | TRBD1
TGTGCCAGCAGTGATCCTGGCAATGAGCAGTTCTTC | CASSDPGNEQFF | few | TRBJ2-1 | TRBV6-1 | NA
TGTGCCAGCAGCTTAGCCTCTACCGGGACAGGGAGAAATGAAGCTTTCTTT | CASSLASTGTGRNEAFF | NA | TRBJ1-1 | TRBV7-2 | TRBD1
TGTGCCATTGGACAGGTGAGGATCACTGAAGCTTTCTTT | CAIGQVRITEAFF | few | TRBJ1-1 | TRBV7-6 | TRBD1
TGTGCCAGCAGTACACGCCCGGGTCTTCGAGCAGATACGCAGTATTTT | CASSTRPGLRADTQYF | NA | TRBJ2-3 | TRBV6-5 | NA
TGTGCCAGCAGCGAAACGGGACTAGACCAAGAGACCCAGTACTTC | CASSETGLDQETQYF | once | TRBJ2-5 | TRBV7-6 | TRBD2
TGCAGTGCCGTTCCCATGACACAGGGTTTTGACACTGAAGCTTTCTTT | CSAVPMTQGFDTEAFF | few | TRBJ1-1 | TRBV20-1 | NA
TGTGCCTGGAGTGCTGTTGACGCAACTAATGAAAAACTGTTTTTT | CAWSAVDATNEKLFF | few | TRBJ1-4 | TRBV30 | NA
TGTGCCAGCAGCCAGGACAGTAATTCACCCCTCCACTTT | CASSQDSNSPLHF | NA | TRBJ1-6 | TRBV12-3/TRBV12-4 | NA
TGTGCCAGCAGTTGGGACGGTAGCTCCTACGAGCAGTACTTC | CASSWDGSSYEQYF | NA | TRBJ2-7 | TRBV12-3/TRBV12-4 | NA
TGTGCCAGCAGCCTGGGACAGCACACCGGGGAGCTGTTTTTT | CASSLGQHTGELFF | large | TRBJ2-2 | TRBV7-6 | TRBD1
TGTGCCAGCAGGCGACAGTTAGTTGCAACTAATGAAAAACTGTTTTTT | CASRRQLVATNEKLFF | NA | TRBJ1-4 | TRBV6-5 | NA
TGTGCCAGCAGTCCTCTTAGGGCGGGATACAATGAGCAGTTCTTC | CASSPLRAGYNEQFF | NA | TRBJ2-1 | TRBV6-4 | NA
TGTGCCAGCAGTCCGAGTACAGGGCATCATAAAACTGGAAACACCATATATTTT | CASSPSTGHHKTGNTIYF | NA | TRBJ1-3 | TRBV27 | NA
TGTGCCTTCCGCGGACAGGTAAATTCACCCCTCCACTTT | CAFRGQVNSPLHF | NA | TRBJ1-6 | TRBV28 | TRBD1
TGTGCCAGCAGGTACACCGGGCCACAGGGGGCCTACGAGAAGTACTTC | CASRYTGPQGAYEKYF | NA | TRBJ2-7 | TRBV27 | TRBD1
TGTGCCAGCAGCCCTGACCCGGGACAGGGACTATTCTCCTATAATTCACCCCTCCACTTT | CASSPDPGQGLFSYNSPLHF | NA | TRBJ1-6 | TRBV6-5 | TRBD1
TGTGCCAGCACGAGGACAAGCTCCTATAATTCACCCCTCCACTTT | CASTRTSSYNSPLHF | few | TRBJ1-6 | TRBV7-9 | NA
TGTGCCAGCAGCCTCAGTCTCTCTGGAAACACCATATATTTT | CASSLSLSGNTIYF | NA | TRBJ1-3 | TRBV7-9 | NA
TGCAGCCCGGGACAGGGCCACATGAACACTGAAGCTTTCTTT | CSPGQGHMNTEAFF | NA | TRBJ1-1 | TRBV20-1 | TRBD1
TGTGCCAGCAGTTACGGGACAGGGGATATGCAGCCCCAGCATTTT | CASSYGTGDMQPQHF | few | TRBJ1-5 | TRBV6-2/TRBV6-3 | TRBD1
TGCAGTGCTATGTGGCGGGAGGGGGCAGAGACCCAGTACTTC | CSAMWREGAETQYF | NA | TRBJ2-5 | TRBV20-1 | TRBD2
TGTGCCAGCAGCTCTGCAGGTGCCGCCGGGGAGCTGTTTTTT | CASSSAGAAGELFF | NA | TRBJ2-2 | TRBV6-1 | NA
TGTGCCAGCAGTTCCGGGGCCGGGGAGCTGTTTTTT | CASSSGAGELFF | NA | TRBJ2-2 | TRBV12-3/TRBV12-4 | NA
TGTGCCAGCAGTTACCGGACCCCTTGGACTGAAGCTTTCTTT | CASSYRTPWTEAFF | NA | TRBJ1-1 | TRBV6-5 | NA